These 18 T cell receptor beta chains came from one sample sequenced in a study of cytomegalovirus exposure and HLA in healthy donors. Profiling relied on immunoSEQ multiplex PCR, and the TCRdb table lists in-frame clones only, not all of them. Among over 200,000 clones listed, around 90% were seen once. Sample: PBMCs. These receptors were obtained from a woman aged 18-29 years in good health and CMV-seronegative.

This chain uses TRBV5-1 with TRBJ1-1; the D is unclear. The CDR3 consists of 13 residues. The germline V and J ends were trimmed by 2 bases and 0 bases, with 5 bases remaining between them. Per the germline V gene, CDR1 is SGHRS and CDR2 is YFSETQ. CDR3: CASSFDMNTEAFF. In nucleotides, the CDR3 is TGCGCCAGCAGCTTCGACATGAACACTGAAGCTTTCTTT.

The rearrangement links TRBV11-2 to TRBJ1-5; D unresolved. The CDR3 has 15 amino acids. Germline V gene data show CDR1 as SGHAT and CDR2 as FQNNGV. With 5 bases removed from V and 7 bases from J, the gap between germline ends came to 18 bases. In DNA form, the CDR3 reads TGTGCCAGCAGCCCCCGGGCGGGCGTGGGGCAGCCCCAGCATTTT. It yields the protein CASSPRAGVGQPQHF. Using reference TRBV11-2 and TRBJ1-5 for the parts outside the CDR3, the full variable domain is EAGVAQSPRYKIIEKRQSVAFWCNPISGHATLYWYQQILGQGPKLLIQFQNNGVVDDSQLPKDRFSAERLKGVDSTLKIQPAKLEDSAVYLCASSPRAGVGQPQHFGDGTRLSIL.

The chain recombines TRBV29-1 with TRBJ2-1, with 8 nucleotides matching TRBD2. Trimming took 7 bases from V and 0 from J; bases not matched to a gene: 8. Germline V gives CDR1 SQVTM, CDR2 ANQGSEA. The CDR3 runs to 15 residues. DNA of the CDR3: TGCAGCGGACGGGGGGGGGAGAGCTCCTACAATGAGCAGTTCTTC. It is translated as CSGRGGESSYNEQFF.

J is TRBJ1-1 and V is TRBV13; D is perhaps TRBD1 (5 bases). Germline V gene lookup returns CDR1 PRHDT and CDR2 FYEKMQ (reference sequence). Trimming removed 1 base at V and 0 bases at J, with 9 bases between. The CDR3 is made up of 15 amino acids. This CDR3 is CASSLVPGLNTEAFF. The CDR3 nucleotides read TGTGCCAGCAGCTTAGTACCAGGGCTGAACACTGAAGCTTTCTTT.

The rearrangement joins TRBV11-2 to TRBJ1-3; the match to TRBD1 covers 8 bases. The length of the CDR3 is 13 residues. In germline, CDR1 is SGHAT, CDR2 FQNNGV. After removal of 6 bases from V and 7 bases from J, the junction contained 5 bases not matched to a gene. The CDR3 coding sequence is TGTGCCAGCAGTACCGGGACAGGCAACACCATATATTTT. Its translation: CASSTGTGNTIYF. Filled out from reference TRBV11-2 and TRBJ1-3, the complete variable domain reads EAGVAQSPRYKIIEKRQSVAFWCNPISGHATLYWYQQILGQGPKLLIQFQNNGVVDDSQLPKDRFSAERLKGVDSTLKIQPAKLEDSAVYLCASSTGTGNTIYFGEGSWLTVV.

This clone appeared a single time. The rearrangement links TRBV27 to TRBJ1-2; D ambiguous. The germline V gene encodes CDR1 MNHEY and CDR2 SMNVEV (reference sequence). Trimming took off 0 bases at V and 2 bases at J, with 13 bases between the two ends. The CDR3 has 16 amino acids. The CDR3 region has the DNA TGTGCCAGCAGTTTATCGAACCCTAGTCCCAACTATGGCTACACCTTC. Residues: CASSLSNPSPNYGYTF.

This rearrangement joins TRBV2 to TRBJ1-5; D is possibly TRBD1 (6 bases). This CDR3 is built from 15 residues. Trimming left V 5 bases short and J 4 bases short, with 15 bases between. Germline CDR1 and CDR2: SNHLY and FYNNEI. For the CDR3, the DNA is TGTGCCAGCAGTCCCGGACAGCCAATTAATCAGCCCCAGCATTTT. Its translation is CASSPGQPINQPQHF.

The gene calls are TRBV7-9 and TRBJ1-1; D not certain. The CDR3 runs to 14 residues. Trimming shortened V by 4 bases and J by 0 bases, and 9 bases separated the two germline ends. The V gene's germline CDR1 is SEHNR and CDR2 FQNEAQ (reference sequence). The CDR3 DNA is TGTGCCAGCAGCTCGTGGGGAGTGAACACTGAAGCTTTCTTT. Amino acid sequence: CASSSWGVNTEAFF. Looking up the rest from reference TRBV7-9 and TRBJ1-1 gives the full variable domain: DTGVSQNPRHKITKRGQNVTFRCDPISEHNRLYWYRQTLGQGPEFLTYFQNEAQLEKSRLLSDRFSAERPKGSFSTLEIQRTEQGDSAMYLCASSSWGVNTEAFFGQGTRLTVV.

J is TRBJ1-1 and V is TRBV19; D remains ambiguous. The germline gives CDR1 LNHDA, CDR2 SQIVND (reference sequence). The CDR3 contains 13 residues. Between the trimmed V and J ends, which lost 4 bases and 6 bases, there was a span of 12 bases. This CDR3 reads CASSKHGVAEAFF. Here the CDR3 DNA reads TGTGCCAGTAGTAAGCACGGGGTAGCTGAAGCTTTCTTT.

CDR3 nucleotide sequence: TGTGCCAGCAGCCTGGACAGGGGGCCAATGAACACTGAAGCTTTCTTT. It codes for CASSLDRGPMNTEAFF. The chain carries TRBV5-4 and TRBJ1-1; TRBD1 agrees at 11 bases. Losses at the gene ends were 4 bases for V and 0 bases for J; bases not matched to a gene: 5. This CDR3 comprises 16 residues. Germline CDR1 and CDR2: SGHNT and YYREEE (reference sequence).

The CDR3 here is CAISRGGWELFF. DNA of the CDR3: TGTGCCATCAGTCGGGGGGGCTGGGAGCTGTTTTTT. V and J are TRBV10-3 and TRBJ2-2; 8 bases map to TRBD2. After removal of 5 bases from V and 9 bases from J, the junction contained 2 bases not matched to a gene. CDR1 and CDR2 (germline): ENHRY, SYGVKD. The CDR3 extends over 12 amino acids.

V and J are TRBV11-3 and TRBJ2-7; 11 bases map to TRBD2. The ends lost 5 bases at V and 2 bases at J; junction bases unmatched: 5. Germline CDR1 is SGHNT and CDR2 is YENEEA. CDR3 length equals 15 residues. This chain's CDR3 is CASSPRLAGTYEQYF. DNA of the CDR3: TGTGCCAGCAGCCCCCGACTAGCGGGGACCTACGAGCAGTACTTC.

The chain couples TRBV6-5 to TRBJ2-1, with TRBD1 matching over 7 bases. The CDR3 spans 15 residues. The V gene's germline CDR1 is MNHEY and CDR2 SVGAGI. V lost 6 bases and J lost 2; bases outside the gene matches: 7. As DNA, the CDR3 is TGTGCCAGCAGCAAACAGGGGCATCCCTACAATGAGCAGTTCTTC. Amino acids: CASSKQGHPYNEQFF.

The chain couples TRBV5-1 to TRBJ2-5; 8 bases align to TRBD2. This CDR3 contains 14 residues. From germline, CDR1 is SGHRS and CDR2 YFSETQ. The V segment lost 0 bases and the J segment 4 bases; nucleotides outside the gene matches: 2. The DNA for the CDR3 is TGCGCCAGCAGCTTGGCAGCGGGAGTAGAGACCCAGTACTTC. Protein product: CASSLAAGVETQYF.

V gene TRBV6-5 combines with J gene TRBJ2-7, with 7 bases aligning to TRBD2. Germline V gene lookup returns CDR1 MNHEY and CDR2 SVGAGI. The CDR3 contains 15 residues. The V segment lost 5 bases and the J segment 5 bases; nucleotides outside the gene matches: 12. Here the CDR3 DNA reads TGTGCCAGCAGTCCTCGTGGCGGGAGTTTGGACGAGCAGTACTTC. It is translated as CASSPRGGSLDEQYF.

This chain connects TRBV14 to TRBJ2-7; 8 bases map to TRBD1. Trimming cost V 5 bases and J 2 bases; bases outside gene matches: 2. Per germline, CDR1 SGHDN and CDR2 FVKESK. The CDR3 contains 13 residues. CDR3 DNA: TGTGCCAGCAGCGACAGGGGTGCCTACGAGCAGTACTTC. It translates to CASSDRGAYEQYF.

The chain carries TRBV9 and TRBJ2-7; maybe TRBD1 (5 bases). CDR1 and CDR2 from the germline V gene are SGDLS and YYNGEE. There are 14 residues in the CDR3. V lost 1 base and J lost 5, with 13 bases in between. The CDR3 region is CASSVTAGPDEQYF. CDR3 DNA: TGTGCCAGCAGCGTAACCGCAGGGCCCGACGAGCAGTACTTC. The full variable domain, rest sourced from reference TRBV9 and TRBJ2-7, is DSGVTQTPKHLITATGQRVTLRCSPRSGDLSVYWYQQSLDQGLQFLIQYYNGEERAKGNILERFSAQQFPDLHSELNLSSLELGDSALYFCASSVTAGPDEQYFGPGTRLTVT.

This clone was picked up one time. In this CDR3 the conserved last residue, phenylalanine or tryptophan, is missing, so a read error is likely. Because the CDR3's place on the DNA is in doubt, the DNA is left out and the CDR3 is given as listed by TCRdb. This chain connects TRBV29-1 to TRBJ2-7; the table's D call, TRBD1, was not checked against the DNA. The CDR3 adds up to 11 amino acids, both ends counted. Germline CDR1 and CDR2: SQVTM and ANQGSEA. The CDR3 reads CSVEVSGTFII.